Given below is one T cell receptor (beta chain) in context. Its antigen is unknown. The germline gene is not matched at one end of the junction; a read error may be the cause. Construction of TCR beta libraries relied on iRepertoire HTBI primers and on Arm-PCR targeting CDR3 regions. TCRdb fed the multiplex PCR reads into MiXCR, producing one record per CDR3 protein. The data contain about 450,000 distinct CDR3 sequences, around 20% of them seen just once; the ten biggest clones take up 26%. The entry originates in a study of regulatory T cells in long-lasting Graves disease. Time point meaning: persistent/refractory GD, antithyroid drugs over 5 years with positive TRAb. The TCR library was made from RNA extracted from PBMCs. In germline, CDR1 is SGHTA, CDR2 FQGNSA. The CDR3 runs 13 residues. Whole-study findings and limits: With approximately 2,500 shared public clonotypes, persistent patients exceeded new patients, who shared about 1,000.

J is TRBJ2-7 and V is TRBV7-2; D possibly corresponds to TRBD2 (5 bases). This receptor was identified in a female donor with Graves disease. Sequences were derived from peripheral blood mononuclear cells (PBMCs), sampled when the disease was refractory, from a patient treated with antithyroid drugs. The CDR3 loop is CASSLRGLYERYF. As DNA, the CDR3 is TGTGCCAGCAGCTTGAGAGGGCTCTACGAGCGGTACTTC.